This T cell receptor (beta chain) derives from a study of blood T cell repertoires in COVID-19. Trimming took off 2 bases at V and 3 bases at J, with 8 bases between the two ends. In germline, CDR1 is SGHAT, CDR2 FQNNGV. CDR3 length equals 14 residues. Per the original data handling: The assay estimated nucleated cells by amplifying reference gene primers. The repertoire was sequenced with immunoSEQ multiplex PCR; TCRdb's copy has only in-frame clones and lacks some. V and J calls and clone size follow that table, whereas D and trimming were derived from the DNA. The table records 90,000 to 100,000 clones, 84% of them present only once.

The chain carries TRBV11-2 and TRBJ1-5; tentatively, D is TRBD1 (5 bases). The TCR sequence derives from a man in his 60s with acute or convalescent COVID-19. The specimen was peripheral blood. CDR3 amino acids: CASSLSGYNQPQHF. The CDR3 nucleotides read TGTGCCAGCAGCTTATCAGGGTACAATCAGCCCCAGCATTTT.